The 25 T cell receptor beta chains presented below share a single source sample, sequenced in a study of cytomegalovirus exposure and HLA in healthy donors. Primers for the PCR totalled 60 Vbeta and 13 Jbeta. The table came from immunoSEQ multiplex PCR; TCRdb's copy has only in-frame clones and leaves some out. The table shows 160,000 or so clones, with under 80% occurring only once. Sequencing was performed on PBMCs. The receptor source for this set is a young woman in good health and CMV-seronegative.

The CDR3 spells CASSFGLIIPPSGTEAFF. As DNA, the CDR3 is TGTGCCAGCAGCTTTGGCCTAATAATTCCCCCCTCCGGGACTGAAGCTTTCTTT. The V and J genes are TRBV5-8 and TRBJ1-1; no clear D. With 2 bases removed from V and 5 bases from J, the gap between germline ends came to 25 bases. This CDR3 has 18 residues. CDR1 is SGHTS and CDR2 is YDEGEE in the germline V gene.

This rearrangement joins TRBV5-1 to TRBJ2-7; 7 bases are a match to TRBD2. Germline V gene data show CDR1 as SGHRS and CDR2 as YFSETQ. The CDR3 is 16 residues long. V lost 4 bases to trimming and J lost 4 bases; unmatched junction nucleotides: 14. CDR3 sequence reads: CASSPGMERGNYEQYF. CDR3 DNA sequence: TGCGCCAGCAGCCCCGGGATGGAGCGGGGCAATTACGAGCAGTACTTC.

This chain's CDR3 is CASSLSGGGGYTF. CDR3 in DNA: TGTGCCAGCAGCCTATCAGGGGGCGGTGGCTACACCTTC. The chain employs TRBV6-6 and TRBJ1-2; TRBD1 aligns across 8 bases. There are 13 residues in the CDR3. J gave up 7 bases and V 6 bases, and 7 bases lay outside the gene matches. Germline CDR1 and CDR2: MNHNY and SVGAGI (reference sequence).

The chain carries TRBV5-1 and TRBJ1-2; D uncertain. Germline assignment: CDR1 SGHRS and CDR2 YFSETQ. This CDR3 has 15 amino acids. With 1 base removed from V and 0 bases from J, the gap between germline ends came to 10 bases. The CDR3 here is CASSLWVGPNYGYTF. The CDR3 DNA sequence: TGCGCCAGCAGCTTGTGGGTTGGGCCTAACTATGGCTACACCTTC.

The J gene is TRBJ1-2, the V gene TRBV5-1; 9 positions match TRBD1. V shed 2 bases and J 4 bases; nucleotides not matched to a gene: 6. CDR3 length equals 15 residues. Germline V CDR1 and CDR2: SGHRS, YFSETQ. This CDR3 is CASSFRDRAVYGYTF. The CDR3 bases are TGCGCCAGCAGCTTCCGGGACAGGGCCGTCTATGGCTACACCTTC.

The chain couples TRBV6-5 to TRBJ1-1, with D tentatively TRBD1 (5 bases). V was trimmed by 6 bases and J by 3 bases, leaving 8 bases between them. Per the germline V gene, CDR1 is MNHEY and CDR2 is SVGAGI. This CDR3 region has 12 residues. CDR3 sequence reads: CASSAGHTEAFF. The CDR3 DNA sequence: TGTGCCAGCAGCGCGGGGCACACTGAAGCTTTCTTT.

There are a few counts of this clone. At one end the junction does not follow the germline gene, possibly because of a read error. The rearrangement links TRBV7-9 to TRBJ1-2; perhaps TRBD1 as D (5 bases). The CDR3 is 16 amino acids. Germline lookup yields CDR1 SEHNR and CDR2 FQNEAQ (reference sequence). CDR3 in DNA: TGTTCCAGCAGCTTAGGCAGGGTATTAGCTAACTATGGCTACACCTTC. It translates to CSSSLGRVLANYGYTF. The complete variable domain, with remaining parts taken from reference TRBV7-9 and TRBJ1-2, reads DTGVSQNPRHKITKRGQNVTFRCDPISEHNRLYWYRQTLGQGPEFLTYFQNEAQLEKSRLLSDRFSAERPKGSFSTLEIQRTEQGDSAMYLCSSSLGRVLANYGYTFGSGTRLTVV.

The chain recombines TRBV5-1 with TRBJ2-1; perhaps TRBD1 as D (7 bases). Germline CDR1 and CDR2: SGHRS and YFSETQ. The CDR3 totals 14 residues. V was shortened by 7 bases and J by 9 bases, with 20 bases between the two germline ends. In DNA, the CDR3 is TGCGCCAGCCGTTCAGGGGGAGGATCCCGTGAGCAGTTCTTC. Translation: CASRSGGGSREQFF.

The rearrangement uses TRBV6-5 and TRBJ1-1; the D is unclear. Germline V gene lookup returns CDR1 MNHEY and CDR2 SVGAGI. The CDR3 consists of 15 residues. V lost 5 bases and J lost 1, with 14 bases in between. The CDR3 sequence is CASSARLTPNTEAFF. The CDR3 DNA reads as TGTGCCAGCAGTGCACGTTTGACACCGAACACTGAAGCTTTCTTT.

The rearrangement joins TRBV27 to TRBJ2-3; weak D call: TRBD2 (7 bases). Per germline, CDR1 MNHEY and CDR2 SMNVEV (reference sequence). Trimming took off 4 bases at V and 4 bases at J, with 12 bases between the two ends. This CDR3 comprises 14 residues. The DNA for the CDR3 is TGTGCCAGCAGTTGGGGGGGCTGGGCAGATACGCAGTATTTT. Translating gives CASSWGGWADTQYF.

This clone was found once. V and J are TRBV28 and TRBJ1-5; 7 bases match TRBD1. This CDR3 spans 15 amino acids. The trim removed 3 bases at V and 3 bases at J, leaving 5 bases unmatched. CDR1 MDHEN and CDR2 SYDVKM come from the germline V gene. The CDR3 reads CASSLGQGVNQPQHF. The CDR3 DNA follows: TGTGCCAGCAGTTTGGGGCAGGGGGTCAATCAGCCCCAGCATTTT.

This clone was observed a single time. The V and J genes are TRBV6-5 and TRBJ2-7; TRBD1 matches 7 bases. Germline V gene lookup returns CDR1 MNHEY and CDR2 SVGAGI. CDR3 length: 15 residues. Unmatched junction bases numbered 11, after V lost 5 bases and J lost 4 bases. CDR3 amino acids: CASSVAQGQSYEQYF. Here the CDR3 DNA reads TGTGCCAGCAGTGTTGCCCAGGGACAGAGTTACGAGCAGTACTTC.

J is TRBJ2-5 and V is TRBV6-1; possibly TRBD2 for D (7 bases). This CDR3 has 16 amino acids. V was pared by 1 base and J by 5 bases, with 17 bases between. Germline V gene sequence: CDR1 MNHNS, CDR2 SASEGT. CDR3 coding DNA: TGTGCCAGCAGTGAAGGGGGGGGCAGGCCGGGGGAGACCCAGTACTTC. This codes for CASSEGGGRPGETQYF.

The CDR3 region is CASKTGSTDTQYF. The CDR3 coding sequence is TGTGCCAGCAAGACGGGGAGCACAGATACGCAGTATTTT. The chain carries TRBV6-1 and TRBJ2-3, with TRBD2 as a possible D gene (5 bases). The germline gives CDR1 MNHNS, CDR2 SASEGT. The CDR3 contains 13 residues. V shed 7 bases and J shed 0 bases, with 8 bases lying between them.

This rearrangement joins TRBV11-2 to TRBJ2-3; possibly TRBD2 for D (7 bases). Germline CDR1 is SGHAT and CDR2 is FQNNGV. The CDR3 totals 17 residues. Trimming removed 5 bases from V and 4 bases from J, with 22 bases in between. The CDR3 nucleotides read TGTGCCAGCAGCCATGTGGGGGGGGCGGGGGAGTCAGATACGCAGTATTTT. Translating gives CASSHVGGAGESDTQYF.

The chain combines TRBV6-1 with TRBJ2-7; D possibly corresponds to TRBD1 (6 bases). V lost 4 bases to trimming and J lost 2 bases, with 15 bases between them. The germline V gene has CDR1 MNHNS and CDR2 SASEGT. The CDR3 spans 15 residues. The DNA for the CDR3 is TGTGCCAGCAGTGGGAGGACAGTGCCCCCCTACGAGCAGTACTTC. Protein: CASSGRTVPPYEQYF.

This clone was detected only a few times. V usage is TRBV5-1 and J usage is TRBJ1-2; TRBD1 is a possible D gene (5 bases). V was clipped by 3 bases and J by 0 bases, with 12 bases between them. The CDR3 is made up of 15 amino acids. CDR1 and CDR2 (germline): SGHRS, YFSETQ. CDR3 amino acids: CASSSDSTANYGYTF. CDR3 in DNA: TGCGCCAGCAGCTCAGACAGCACCGCTAACTATGGCTACACCTTC.

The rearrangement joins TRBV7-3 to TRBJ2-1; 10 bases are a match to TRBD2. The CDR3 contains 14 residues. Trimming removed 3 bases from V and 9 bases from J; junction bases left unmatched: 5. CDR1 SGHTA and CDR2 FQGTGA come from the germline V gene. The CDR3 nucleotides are TGTGCCAGCAGCTTGCTAGCGGGGGTGACTGAGCAGTTCTTC. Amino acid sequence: CASSLLAGVTEQFF.

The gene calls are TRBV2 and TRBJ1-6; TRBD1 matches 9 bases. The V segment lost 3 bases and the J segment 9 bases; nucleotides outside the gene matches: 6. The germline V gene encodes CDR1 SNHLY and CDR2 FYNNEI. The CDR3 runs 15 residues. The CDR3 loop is CASSDTGGISSPLHF. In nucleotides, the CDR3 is TGTGCCAGCAGTGACACAGGGGGCATAAGTTCACCCCTCCACTTT.

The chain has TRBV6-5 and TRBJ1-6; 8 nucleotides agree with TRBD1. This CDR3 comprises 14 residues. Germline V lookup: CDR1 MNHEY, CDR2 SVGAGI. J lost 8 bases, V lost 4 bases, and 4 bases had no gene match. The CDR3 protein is CASSLTGVDSPLHF. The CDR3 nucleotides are TGTGCCAGCAGTTTGACAGGGGTTGATTCACCCCTCCACTTT.

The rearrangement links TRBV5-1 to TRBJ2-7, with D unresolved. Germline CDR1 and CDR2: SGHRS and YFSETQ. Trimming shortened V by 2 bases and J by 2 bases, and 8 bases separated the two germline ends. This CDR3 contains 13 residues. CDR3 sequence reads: CASSLPLPYEQYF. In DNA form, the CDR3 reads TGCGCCAGCAGCTTACCCCTACCCTACGAGCAGTACTTC.

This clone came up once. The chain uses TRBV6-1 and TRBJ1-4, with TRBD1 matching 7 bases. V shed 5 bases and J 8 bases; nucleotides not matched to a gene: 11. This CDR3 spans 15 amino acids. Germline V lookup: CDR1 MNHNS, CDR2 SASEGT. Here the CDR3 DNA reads TGTGCCAGCAGTAGATCTGACAGGGATGAGGAAAAACTGTTTTTT. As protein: CASSRSDRDEEKLFF.

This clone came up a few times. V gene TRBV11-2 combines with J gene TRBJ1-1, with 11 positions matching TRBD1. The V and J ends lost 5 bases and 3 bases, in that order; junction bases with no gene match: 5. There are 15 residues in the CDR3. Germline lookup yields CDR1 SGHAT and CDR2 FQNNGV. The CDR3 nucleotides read TGTGCCAGCAGCGCCGGACAGGGGGCAGACACTGAAGCTTTCTTT. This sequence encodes CASSAGQGADTEAFF.

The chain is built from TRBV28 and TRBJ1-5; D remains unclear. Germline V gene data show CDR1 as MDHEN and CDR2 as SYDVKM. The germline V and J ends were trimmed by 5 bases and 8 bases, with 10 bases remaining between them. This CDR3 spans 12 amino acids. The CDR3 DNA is TGTGCCAGCAGTCTACCCTCGGAGCCCCAGCATTTT. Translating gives CASSLPSEPQHF.

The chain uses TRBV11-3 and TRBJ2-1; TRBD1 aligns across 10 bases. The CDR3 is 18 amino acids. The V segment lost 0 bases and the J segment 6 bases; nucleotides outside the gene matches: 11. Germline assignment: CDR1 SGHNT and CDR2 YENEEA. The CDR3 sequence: CASSLDPWGDRGPNEQFF. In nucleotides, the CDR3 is TGTGCCAGCAGCTTAGATCCTTGGGGGGACAGGGGTCCCAATGAGCAGTTCTTC.